These 11 T cell receptor beta chains originate from one sample sequenced in a study of T cell responses to AZD1222 COVID-19 vaccine. Produced via immunoSEQ multiplex PCR; TCRdb's table is partial and in-frame only. The table includes 150,000 or so clones, about 90% detected once. Here the sequenced sample was peripheral blood, taken on day 0 of MenACWY control vaccination. The receptors were gathered from an adult in good health.

This chain connects TRBV24-1 to TRBJ1-2, with 10 bases fitting TRBD1. Germline CDR1 reads KGHDR; CDR2 reads SFDVKD. With V trimmed by 4 bases and J by 8 bases, 3 bases remained unmatched. The CDR3 is 13 residues long. In DNA, the CDR3 is TGTGCCACCAGTGAACCGACAGGGGGCGGCTACACCTTC. Translation: CATSEPTGGGYTF.

The V and J genes are TRBV7-9 and TRBJ2-1; no definite D call. V was pared by 2 bases and J by 2 bases, with 4 bases between. The CDR3 is made up of 13 amino acids. CDR1 is SEHNR and CDR2 is FQNEAQ in the germline V gene (reference sequence). CDR3: CASSLMPYNEQFF. The CDR3, as DNA: TGTGCCAGCAGCTTAATGCCCTACAATGAGCAGTTCTTC.

The genes are TRBV29-1 and TRBJ1-1, with D possibly TRBD1 on 6 matching bases. V lost 4 bases and J 4 bases, leaving 16 bases between the germline ends. Germline CDR1 is SQVTM and CDR2 is ANQGSEA. The CDR3 is made up of 14 amino acids. The CDR3 loop is CSVVPGAASTEAFF. The CDR3 coding sequence is TGCAGCGTTGTACCGGGGGCAGCGAGCACTGAAGCTTTCTTT.

This chain links TRBV30 with TRBJ1-2, with TRBD1 as a possible D gene (5 bases). Between the trimmed V and J ends, which lost 4 bases and 0 bases, there was a span of 18 bases. The germline gives CDR1 GTSNPN, CDR2 SVGIG (reference sequence). The CDR3 spans 16 residues. CDR3: CAWNSDLATANYGYTF. The CDR3 DNA follows: TGTGCCTGGAATAGCGATCTGGCGACAGCTAACTATGGCTACACCTTC.

The chain couples TRBV6-6 to TRBJ2-7; TRBD1 agrees at 9 bases. Germline loops: CDR1 MNHNY, CDR2 SVGAGI (reference sequence). The length of the CDR3 is 14 residues. The V and J ends lost 3 bases and 5 bases, in that order; junction bases with no gene match: 5. As DNA, the CDR3 is TGTGCCAGCAGTTATTGGACAGGGGAAAACGAGCAGTACTTC. This translates into CASSYWTGENEQYF.

The genes are TRBV20-1 and TRBJ2-7, with D hard to call. The germline gives CDR1 DFQATT, CDR2 SNEGSKA (reference sequence). CDR3 length: 14 amino acids. V was shortened by 3 bases and J by 4 bases, with 16 bases between the two germline ends. The CDR3 reads CSASTPSPAYEQYF. DNA of the CDR3: TGCAGTGCTAGTACACCTTCTCCTGCGTACGAGCAGTACTTC.

J is TRBJ1-5 and V is TRBV3-1 (or the pseudogene TRBV3-2); 10 bases map to TRBD1. V was clipped by 0 bases and J by 1 base; unmatched bases: 3. CDR1 and CDR2 (germline): LGHDT, YNNKEL (reference sequence). The CDR3 is 17 residues long. For the CDR3, the DNA is TGTGCCAGCAGCCAAGAACGGGGACAGGGGAGCAATCAGCCCCAGCATTTT. The encoded protein is CASSQERGQGSNQPQHF.

J is TRBJ1-5 and V is TRBV18; TRBD1 might be the D (6 bases). CDR3 length equals 15 residues. Trimming cost V 5 bases and J 2 bases, with 13 bases left between them. In germline, CDR1 is KGHSH, CDR2 LQKENI. The CDR3: CASSGGRDGNQPQHF. The DNA for the CDR3 is TGTGCCAGCTCAGGGGGCCGTGACGGCAATCAGCCCCAGCATTTT.

This chain links TRBV2 with TRBJ1-1; D gene unclear. Between the trimmed V and J ends, which lost 8 bases and 2 bases, there was a span of 6 bases. The germline CDR1 and CDR2 sequences are SNHLY and FYNNEI. This CDR3 region has 11 residues. Here the CDR3 DNA reads TGTGCCAGCTTAAAAAACACTGAAGCTTTCTTT. Protein sequence: CASLKNTEAFF.

This clone was observed a few times. CDR3 sequence reads: CASSANLETEAFF. The CDR3 DNA reads as TGTGCCAGCAGTGCGAATCTAGAGACAGAAGCTTTCTTT. The rearrangement uses TRBV2 and TRBJ1-1; the D is unclear. The CDR3 sequence is 13 residues long. Germline loops: CDR1 SNHLY, CDR2 FYNNEI. Trimming left V 4 bases short and J 8 bases short, with 14 bases between. The whole variable domain, filled in from reference TRBV2 and TRBJ1-1, reads EPEVTQTPSHQVTQMGQEVILRCVPISNHLYFYWYRQILGQKVEFLVSFYNNEISEKSEIFDDQFSVERPDGSNFTLKIRSTKLEDSAMYFCASSANLETEAFFGQGTRLTVV.

The V and J genes are TRBV5-4 and TRBJ1-2; D may be TRBD1 (5 bases). The CDR3 extends over 14 amino acids. V lost 0 bases to trimming and J lost 3 bases, with 9 bases between them. CDR1 is SGHNT, CDR2 YYREEE, per germline (reference sequence). For the CDR3, the DNA is TGTGCCAGCAGCTTGGAGGGGTCCTACTATGGCTACACCTTC. Amino acid sequence: CASSLEGSYYGYTF.